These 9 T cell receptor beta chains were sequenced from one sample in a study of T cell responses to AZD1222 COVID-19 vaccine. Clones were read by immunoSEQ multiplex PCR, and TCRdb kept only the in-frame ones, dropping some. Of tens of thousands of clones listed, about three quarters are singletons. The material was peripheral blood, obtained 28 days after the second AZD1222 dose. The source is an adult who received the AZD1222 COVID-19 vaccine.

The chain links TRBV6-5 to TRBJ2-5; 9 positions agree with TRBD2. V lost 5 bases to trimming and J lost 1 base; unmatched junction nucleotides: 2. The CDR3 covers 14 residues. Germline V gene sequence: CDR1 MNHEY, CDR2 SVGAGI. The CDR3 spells CASSPSGAQETQYF. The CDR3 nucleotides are TGTGCCAGCAGTCCTAGCGGGGCCCAAGAGACCCAGTACTTC.

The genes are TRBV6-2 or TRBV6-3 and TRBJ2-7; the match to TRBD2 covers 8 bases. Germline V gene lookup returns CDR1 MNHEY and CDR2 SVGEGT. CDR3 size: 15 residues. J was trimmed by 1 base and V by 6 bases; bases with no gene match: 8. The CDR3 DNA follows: TGTGCCAGCAGCCCCGGGTTAGCGGGGTCCTACGAGCAGTACTTC. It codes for CASSPGLAGSYEQYF.

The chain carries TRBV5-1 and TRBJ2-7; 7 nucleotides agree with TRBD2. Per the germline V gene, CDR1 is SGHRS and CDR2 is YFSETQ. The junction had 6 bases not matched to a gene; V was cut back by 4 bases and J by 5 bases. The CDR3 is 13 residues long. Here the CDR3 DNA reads TGCGCCAGCAGCCCTGGACTAGGGGACGAGCAGTACTTC. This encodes CASSPGLGDEQYF.

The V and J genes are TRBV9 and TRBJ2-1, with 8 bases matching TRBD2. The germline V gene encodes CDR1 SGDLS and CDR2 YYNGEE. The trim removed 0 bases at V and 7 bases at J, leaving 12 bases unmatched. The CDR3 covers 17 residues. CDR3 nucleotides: TGTGCCAGCAGCGTAGCTGGTGGTAGCGGGAACCCGAATGAGCAGTTCTTC. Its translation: CASSVAGGSGNPNEQFF.

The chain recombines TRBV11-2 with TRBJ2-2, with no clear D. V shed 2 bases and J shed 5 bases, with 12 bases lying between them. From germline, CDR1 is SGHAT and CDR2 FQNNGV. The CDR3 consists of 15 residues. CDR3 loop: CASSLTRGKTGELFF. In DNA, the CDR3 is TGTGCCAGCAGCTTAACTCGCGGAAAGACCGGGGAGCTGTTTTTT.

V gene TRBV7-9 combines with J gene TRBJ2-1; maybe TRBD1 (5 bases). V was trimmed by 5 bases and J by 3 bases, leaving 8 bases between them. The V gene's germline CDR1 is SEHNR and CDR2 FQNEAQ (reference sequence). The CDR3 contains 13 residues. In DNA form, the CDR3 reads TGTGCCAGCAGCAAAGGGGACTACAATGAGCAGTTCTTC. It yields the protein CASSKGDYNEQFF.

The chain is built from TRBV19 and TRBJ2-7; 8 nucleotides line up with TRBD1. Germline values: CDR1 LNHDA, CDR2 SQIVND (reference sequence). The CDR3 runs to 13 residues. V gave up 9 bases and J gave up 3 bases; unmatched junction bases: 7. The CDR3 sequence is CASMDRVGYEQYF. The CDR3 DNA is TGTGCCAGCATGGACAGGGTAGGCTACGAGCAGTACTTC. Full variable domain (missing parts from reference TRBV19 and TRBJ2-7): DGGITQSPKYLFRKEGQNVTLSCEQNLNHDAMYWYRQDPGQGLRLIYYSQIVNDFQKGDIAEGYSVSREKKESFPLTVTSAQKNPTAFYLCASMDRVGYEQYFGPGTRLTVT.

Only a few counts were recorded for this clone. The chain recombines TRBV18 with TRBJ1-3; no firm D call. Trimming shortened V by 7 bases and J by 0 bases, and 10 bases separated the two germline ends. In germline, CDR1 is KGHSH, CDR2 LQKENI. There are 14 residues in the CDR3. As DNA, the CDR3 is TGTGCCAGCTTTACTCCTAACTCTGGAAACACCATATATTTT. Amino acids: CASFTPNSGNTIYF.

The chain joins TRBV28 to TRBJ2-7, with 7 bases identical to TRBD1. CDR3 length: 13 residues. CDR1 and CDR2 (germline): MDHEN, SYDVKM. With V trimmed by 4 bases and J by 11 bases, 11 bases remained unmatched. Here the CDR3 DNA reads TGTGCCAGCAGTTCCACAGGGGCGCCGAGGAAGTACTTC. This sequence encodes CASSSTGAPRKYF.